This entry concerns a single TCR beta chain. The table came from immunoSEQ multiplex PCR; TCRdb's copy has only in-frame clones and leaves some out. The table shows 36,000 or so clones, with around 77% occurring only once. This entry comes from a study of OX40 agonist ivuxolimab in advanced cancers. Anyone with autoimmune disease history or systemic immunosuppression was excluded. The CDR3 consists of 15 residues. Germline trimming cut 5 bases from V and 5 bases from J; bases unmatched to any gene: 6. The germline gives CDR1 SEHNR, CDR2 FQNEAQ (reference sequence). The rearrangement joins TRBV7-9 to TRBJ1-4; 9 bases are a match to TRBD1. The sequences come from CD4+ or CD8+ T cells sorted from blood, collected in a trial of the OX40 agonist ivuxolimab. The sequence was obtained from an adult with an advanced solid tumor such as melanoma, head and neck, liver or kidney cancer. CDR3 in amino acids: CASSPPGTGNEKLFF. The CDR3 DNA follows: TGTGCCAGCAGCCCACCCGGGACAGGGAATGAAAAACTGTTTTTT. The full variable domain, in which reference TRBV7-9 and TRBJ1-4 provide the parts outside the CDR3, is DTGVSQNPRHKITKRGQNVTFRCDPISEHNRLYWYRQTLGQGPEFLTYFQNEAQLEKSRLLSDRFSAERPKGSFSTLEIQRTEQGDSAMYLCASSPPGTGNEKLFFGSGTQLSVL.